The 27 T cell receptor beta chains below all came from one sample that was sequenced in a study of CD8+CD57+ T cells in acquired aplastic anemia. Template material for TCR beta VDJ and CDR3 profiling consisted of genomic DNA. Via MiXCR, TCRdb re-called the reads, giving one row per CDR3 protein. In the table there are approximately 220,000 distinct CDR3 sequences, roughly 50% of which are singletons. Selection for sequencing was limited to patients who had shown CD8+CD57+ cell expansion by flow cytometry. Material for sequencing was sorted CD4+, CD8+, or CD8+CD57+ T cells (not recorded which) from PBMCs. These receptors were collected from a human donor with aplastic anemia.

The chain uses TRBV25-1 and TRBJ2-6, with TRBD2 as a possible D gene (7 bases). This CDR3 is built from 18 residues. Between the trimmed V and J ends, which lost 4 bases and 0 bases, there was a span of 16 bases. Germline V CDR1 and CDR2: MGHDK, SYGVNS. Here the CDR3 DNA reads TGTGCCAGCAGTGTTGCCGCGGGGGCCCACTCTGGGGCCAACGTCCTGACTTTC. This gives the protein CASSVAAGAHSGANVLTF. Full variable domain (outside the CDR3, taken from reference TRBV25-1 and TRBJ2-6): EADIYQTPRYLVIGTGKKITLECSQTMGHDKMYWYQQDPGMELHLIHYSYGVNSTEKGDLSSESTVSRIRTEHFPLTLESARPSHTSQYLCASSVAAGAHSGANVLTFGAGSRLTVL.

The chain employs TRBV2 and TRBJ2-7; 8 bases align to TRBD2. CDR1 and CDR2 (germline): SNHLY, FYNNEI. There are 15 residues in the CDR3. The V and J ends lost 1 base and 4 bases, in that order; junction bases with no gene match: 6. CDR3 DNA sequence: TGTGCCAGCAGTGAAGAACGGACTAGCAGGTACGAGCAGTACTTC. It is translated as CASSEERTSRYEQYF.

Regarding this clonotype: Its ends do not fully match the called genes, so a read error is possible. The chain employs TRBV7-8 and TRBJ1-3; D is uncertain. CDR1 is SGHVS and CDR2 is FQNEAQ in the germline V gene. The CDR3 covers 17 residues. CDR3 in DNA: TGTGCCAGCAGCTTAGCGTCCACCAGTCGCTCTGGAGACACCATATATTTT. It yields the protein CASSLASTSRSGDTIYF.

This clonotype was observed once. The chain recombines TRBV25-1 with TRBJ2-1; D might be TRBD2 (6 bases). CDR3 size: 16 residues. Germline CDR1 MGHDK, CDR2 SYGVNS. Between the trimmed V and J ends, which lost 7 bases and 3 bases, there was a span of 19 bases. The CDR3 spells CASIRSGSVSYNEQFF. The CDR3 DNA reads as TGTGCCAGCATTCGATCCGGGAGCGTCAGCTACAATGAGCAGTTCTTC.

The chain has TRBV11-3 and TRBJ2-7; 10 positions agree with TRBD1. CDR1 SGHNT and CDR2 YENEEA come from the germline V gene. This CDR3 contains 14 residues. V shed 4 bases and J 5 bases; nucleotides not matched to a gene: 5. CDR3 sequence reads: CASSWDRGYDEQYF. The DNA for the CDR3 is TGTGCCAGCAGCTGGGACAGGGGATACGACGAGCAGTACTTC.

Regarding this clonotype: The CDR3 carries no conserved terminal phenylalanine or tryptophan, so it likely arises from a read error. No DNA is shown, since the ends of the CDR3 on it are uncertain; the CDR3 is the one TCRdb lists. This chain uses TRBV5-1 with TRBJ1-2; the D segment call TRBD1 is taken from the table without a DNA check. Inclusive of both ends, the CDR3 amounts to 16 amino acids. Germline CDR1 and CDR2: SGHRS and YFSETQ. CDR3 sequence: CASSPAAEQGSYGCTL.

This chain uses TRBV11-3 with TRBJ1-5; a possible D gene is TRBD1 (5 bases). Germline V CDR1 and CDR2: SGHNT, YENEEA. CDR3 length: 15 amino acids. The germline V and J ends were trimmed by 1 base and 4 bases, with 11 bases remaining between them. The CDR3 reads CASSLVGGGNQPQHF. CDR3 coding DNA: TGTGCCAGCAGCTTAGTCGGGGGGGGGAATCAGCCCCAGCATTTT.

V and J are TRBV20-1 and TRBJ1-5; TRBD1 matches 7 bases. Germline V gene data show CDR1 as DFQATT and CDR2 as SNEGSKA (reference sequence). Losses at the gene ends were 6 bases for V and 3 bases for J; bases not matched to a gene: 8. CDR3 length: 14 residues. CDR3 protein: CSALQTGDNQPQHF. The CDR3, as DNA: TGCAGTGCACTTCAAACAGGGGACAATCAGCCCCAGCATTTT.

CDR3 DNA sequence: TGCGCCAGCAGCTTAGAAACGACAGGTCATGAAAAACTGTTTTTT. It encodes CASSLETTGHEKLFF. The chain joins TRBV5-1 to TRBJ1-4, with D tentatively TRBD1 (6 bases). Germline-derived CDR1 and CDR2 are SGHRS and YFSETQ. V was cut by 2 bases and J by 6 bases, with 14 bases left in between. The CDR3 totals 15 residues.

The sample holds a few counts of this clonotype. CDR3 loop: CASSYSRQETQYF. CDR3 bases: TGTGCCAGCAGTTATTCTCGGCAAGAGACCCAGTACTTC. V usage is TRBV27 and J usage is TRBJ2-5; D remains ambiguous. The germline V gene encodes CDR1 MNHEY and CDR2 SMNVEV (reference sequence). The CDR3 contains 13 residues. V was pared by 4 bases and J by 2 bases, with 8 bases between.

In its sample, this clonotype was seen many times. The chain recombines TRBV5-1 with TRBJ2-3; a possible D gene is TRBD2 (7 bases). This CDR3 comprises 16 residues. The V and J ends lost 4 bases and 0 bases respectively, with 15 bases between them. From germline, CDR1 is SGHRS and CDR2 YFSETQ. In nucleotides, the CDR3 is TGCGCCAGCAGCCCCTGGGGGGGGCGCAGCACAGATACGCAGTATTTT. Translation gives CASSPWGGRSTDTQYF.

On this clonotype: One junction end does not reproduce the germline sequence, and a read error may be involved. The J gene is TRBJ2-5, the V gene TRBV19; 9 nucleotides line up with TRBD2. Germline-derived CDR1 and CDR2 are LNHDA and SQIVND (reference sequence). The CDR3 spans 15 residues. The CDR3 region is CASSSALAGVETQHF. DNA of the CDR3: TGTGCCAGTAGTTCAGCCTTAGCGGGGGTTGAGACCCAGCACTTC. The entire variable domain, with the rest obtained from reference TRBV19 and TRBJ2-5, is as follows: DGGITQSPKYLFRKEGQNVTLSCEQNLNHDAMYWYRQDPGQGLRLIYYSQIVNDFQKGDIAEGYSVSREKKESFPLTVTSAQKNPTAFYLCASSSALAGVETQHFGPGTRLLVL.

The V call is TRBV11-1, the J call TRBJ2-7, with 9 positions matching TRBD1. V trimming: 5 bases; J trimming: 6 bases; junction bases outside the gene matches: 5. Germline V gives CDR1 SGHAT, CDR2 FQDESV (reference sequence). The CDR3 loop spans 13 amino acids. The chain's CDR3 is CASSRDRAGEQYF. CDR3 DNA: TGTGCCAGCAGCCGGGACAGGGCGGGCGAGCAGTACTTC. The entire variable domain, with the rest obtained from reference TRBV11-1 and TRBJ2-7, is as follows: EAEVAQSPRYKITEKSQAVAFWCDPISGHATLYWYRQILGQGPELLVQFQDESVVDDSQLPKDRFSAERLKGVDSTLKIQPAELGDSAMYLCASSRDRAGEQYFGPGTRLTVT.

This clonotype appeared many times. The genes are TRBV19 and TRBJ2-3; perhaps TRBD1 as D (6 bases). With 9 bases removed from V and 4 bases from J, the gap between germline ends came to 20 bases. The CDR3 extends over 15 amino acids. Germline values: CDR1 LNHDA, CDR2 SQIVND (reference sequence). The CDR3 spells CASRPPDRQADTQYF. CDR3 sequence (DNA): TGTGCCAGCCGGCCCCCGGACAGACAGGCAGATACGCAGTATTTT.

This chain links TRBV2 with TRBJ2-7; D possibly matches TRBD1 or TRBD2 (5 bases each). V lost 7 bases, J lost 3 bases, and 22 bases lay in between. This CDR3 contains 16 residues. CDR1 and CDR2 from the germline V gene are SNHLY and FYNNEI. The CDR3 reads CASTTSGDQIHYEQYF. CDR3 in DNA: TGTGCCAGCACCACCTCCGGGGACCAAATACACTACGAGCAGTACTTC. The full variable domain, completed using reference TRBV2 and TRBJ2-7, is EPEVTQTPSHQVTQMGQEVILRCVPISNHLYFYWYRQILGQKVEFLVSFYNNEISEKSEIFDDQFSVERPDGSNFTLKIRSTKLEDSAMYFCASTTSGDQIHYEQYFGPGTRLTVT.

V gene TRBV19 combines with J gene TRBJ2-1, with 12 bases aligning to TRBD2. Germline CDR1 reads LNHDA; CDR2 reads SQIVND (reference sequence). The CDR3 runs 16 residues. The J segment lost 7 bases and the V segment lost 6 bases, leaving 10 bases of the junction unmatched. CDR3: CASSRRLAGARNEQFF. CDR3 nucleotide sequence: TGTGCCAGTAGCCGACGACTAGCGGGAGCTAGGAATGAGCAGTTCTTC.

The V gene is TRBV12-3 or TRBV12-4, the J gene TRBJ1-2; tentatively, D is TRBD1 (6 bases). The CDR3 contains 12 residues. With 5 bases removed from V and 7 bases from J, the gap between germline ends came to 11 bases. The CDR3 DNA is TGTGCCAGCAGTCTGGAGGGGGGTGGCTACACCTTC. Its translation is CASSLEGGGYTF.

This clonotype was counted at least ten times. The genes are TRBV10-3 and TRBJ1-1, with D unresolved. Per germline, CDR1 ENHRY and CDR2 SYGVKD. V lost 5 bases and J 9 bases, leaving 13 bases between the germline ends. The CDR3 is 12 amino acids. This CDR3 is CAISTTGWQAFF. The CDR3 DNA is TGTGCCATCAGTACCACCGGGTGGCAAGCTTTCTTT.

This clonotype was picked up a small number of times. It may be a read error: a sequence one base away is much more abundant. The chain carries TRBV5-5 and TRBJ2-3; weak D call: TRBD1 (7 bases). There are 15 residues in the CDR3. Germline CDR1 is SGHKS and CDR2 is YYEKEE (reference sequence). Between the trimmed V and J ends, which lost 4 bases and 6 bases, there was a span of 18 bases. The CDR3 DNA sequence: TGTGCCAGCAGCCTAGCGAGGGGGCGGCGGGATACGCAGTATTTT. Residues: CASSLARGRRDTQYF.

This clonotype has more than one count but fewer than ten. The rearrangement links TRBV6-5 to TRBJ2-1, with 13 bases aligning to TRBD2. This CDR3 has 15 amino acids. With V trimmed by 9 bases and J by 4 bases, 6 bases remained unmatched. In germline, CDR1 is MNHEY, CDR2 SVGAGI. The CDR3 DNA is TGTGCCAGTGGACTAGCGGGAGTTCCGTACAATGAGCAGTTCTTC. Translating it yields CASGLAGVPYNEQFF.

This chain uses TRBV2 with TRBJ1-2; 7 positions agree with TRBD1. V gave up 9 bases and J gave up 5 bases; unmatched junction bases: 3. The CDR3 contains 11 residues. Germline V gene data show CDR1 as SNHLY and CDR2 as FYNNEI. The CDR3 sequence: CARTTGYGYTF. The CDR3 nucleotides are TGTGCCAGAACGACAGGGTATGGCTACACCTTC. Full variable domain (remainder filled in from reference TRBV2 and TRBJ1-2): EPEVTQTPSHQVTQMGQEVILRCVPISNHLYFYWYRQILGQKVEFLVSFYNNEISEKSEIFDDQFSVERPDGSNFTLKIRSTKLEDSAMYFCARTTGYGYTFGSGTRLTVV.

The genes are TRBV3-1 and TRBJ1-1; D gene unclear. The CDR3 spans 15 residues. The V gene lost 1 base and the J gene lost 1 base, with 10 bases spanning the gap. Germline loops: CDR1 LGHDT, CDR2 YNNKEL (reference sequence). CDR3 DNA sequence: TGTGCCAGCAGCCAAGGAGAGAGGCCGAACACTGAAGCTTTCTTT. It specifies CASSQGERPNTEAFF. The complete variable domain, with remaining parts taken from reference TRBV3-1 and TRBJ1-1, reads DTAVSQTPKYLVTQMGNDKSIKCEQNLGHDTMYWYKQDSKKFLKIMFSYNNKELIINETVPNRFSPKSPDKAHLNLHINSLELGDSAVYFCASSQGERPNTEAFFGQGTRLTVV.

This clonotype was observed a handful of times. V gene TRBV29-1 combines with J gene TRBJ2-3; maybe TRBD1 (6 bases). Trimming cost V 4 bases and J 3 bases, with 14 bases left between them. Germline V gene data show CDR1 as SQVTM and CDR2 as ANQGSEA. This CDR3 has 14 residues. The CDR3 DNA reads TGCAGCGTTGCCAGGGGTAGTCCGACAGATACGCAGTATTTT. The encoded protein is CSVARGSPTDTQYF.

This clonotype occurred a few times. The rearrangement joins TRBV2 to TRBJ1-2; possibly TRBD1 for D (6 bases). The CDR3 has 12 residues. CDR1 and CDR2 from the germline V gene are SNHLY and FYNNEI. Trimming shortened V by 7 bases and J by 6 bases, and 12 bases separated the two germline ends. CDR3 nucleotides: TGTGCCAGCATGATGACAGGAAATGGCTACACCTTC. This codes for CASMMTGNGYTF. The whole variable domain, filled in from reference TRBV2 and TRBJ1-2, reads EPEVTQTPSHQVTQMGQEVILRCVPISNHLYFYWYRQILGQKVEFLVSFYNNEISEKSEIFDDQFSVERPDGSNFTLKIRSTKLEDSAMYFCASMMTGNGYTFGSGTRLTVV.

The J gene is TRBJ2-7, the V gene TRBV9; D remains unclear. V dropped 0 bases and J dropped 2 bases, with 12 bases sitting between them. The CDR3 consists of 15 residues. CDR1 SGDLS and CDR2 YYNGEE come from the germline V gene. The CDR3 DNA follows: TGTGCCAGCAGCGTAGACGTCGGAACCCCCTACGAGCAGTACTTC. Protein product: CASSVDVGTPYEQYF.

The chain is built from TRBV7-9 and TRBJ2-5, with TRBD1 as a possible D gene (6 bases). V was cut by 5 bases and J by 8 bases, with 18 bases left in between. The CDR3 runs to 14 residues. Germline V gene sequence: CDR1 SEHNR, CDR2 FQNEAQ (reference sequence). The CDR3 sequence is CASSHKTGMATQYF. The CDR3 nucleotides are TGTGCCAGCAGCCACAAAACAGGGATGGCAACCCAGTACTTC.

Regarding this clonotype: A read error may be the cause here, since a much bigger clone is one base away. The conserved phenylalanine or tryptophan normally closing the CDR3 is absent here, so this likely arose from a read error. The chain combines TRBV12-3 or TRBV12-4 with TRBJ2-7; 7 positions match TRBD2. V lost 5 bases to trimming and J lost 3 bases; unmatched junction nucleotides: 10. The length of the CDR3 is 15 residues. The chain's CDR3 is CASSLQGGFDYEQYL. The CDR3 DNA reads as TGTGCCAGCAGTCTCCAGGGAGGGTTCGACTACGAGCAGTACCTC.